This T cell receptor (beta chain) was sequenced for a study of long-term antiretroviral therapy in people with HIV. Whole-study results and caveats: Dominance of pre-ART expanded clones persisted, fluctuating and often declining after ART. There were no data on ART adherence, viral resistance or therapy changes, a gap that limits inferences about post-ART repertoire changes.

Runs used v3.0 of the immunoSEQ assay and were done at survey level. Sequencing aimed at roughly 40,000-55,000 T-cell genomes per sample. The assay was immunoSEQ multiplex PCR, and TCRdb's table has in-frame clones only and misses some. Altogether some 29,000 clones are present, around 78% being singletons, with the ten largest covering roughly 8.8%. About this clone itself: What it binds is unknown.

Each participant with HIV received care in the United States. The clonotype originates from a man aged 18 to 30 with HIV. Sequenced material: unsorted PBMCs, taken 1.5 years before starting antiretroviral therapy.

For the CDR3, the DNA is TGTGCCAGCAGCTTAGTTCGCGGGCAAGAGACCCAGTACTTC. Amino acids: CASSLVRGQETQYF. The chain employs TRBV7-2 and TRBJ2-5; weak D call: TRBD2 (5 bases). This CDR3 region has 14 residues. V was pared by 1 base and J by 2 bases, with 8 bases between. Germline V gene sequence: CDR1 SGHTA, CDR2 FQGNSA.